This entry lists 16 T cell receptor beta chains sequenced from one sample in a study of blood T cell repertoires in COVID-19. The table came from immunoSEQ multiplex PCR; TCRdb's copy has only in-frame clones and leaves some out. Among 330,000 or so clones listed, over 75% were seen once. The sequenced material came from PBMCs or T cells enriched from blood (not recorded which). These receptors were obtained from a man aged 35-49 years in a cohort exposed to, infected with or recovered from COVID-19 (not recorded which).

CDR3 in amino acids: CASSSWTGGDNEQFF. CDR3 bases: TGTGCCAGCAGCAGTTGGACAGGGGGGGACAATGAGCAGTTCTTC. The V gene is TRBV7-9, the J gene TRBJ2-1; 10 bases are a match to TRBD1. Germline V CDR1 and CDR2: SEHNR, FQNEAQ (reference sequence). The CDR3 runs to 15 residues. With V trimmed by 5 bases and J by 5 bases, 6 bases remained unmatched.

This clone was seen just once. The gene calls are TRBV6-1 and TRBJ1-4; D may be TRBD1 (5 bases). This CDR3 comprises 14 residues. V gave up 3 bases and J gave up 8 bases, with 13 bases separating them. The germline V gene has CDR1 MNHNS and CDR2 SASEGT. CDR3 sequence (DNA): TGTGCCAGCAGTGAGGGGGGGTTAAAGGAAAAACTGTTTTTT. The encoded protein is CASSEGGLKEKLFF.

This chain links TRBV4-1 with TRBJ1-5, with a possible D match to TRBD1 (6 bases). From germline, CDR1 is MGHRA and CDR2 YSYEKL. V lost 2 bases, J lost 3 bases, and 8 bases lay in between. The CDR3 covers 14 residues. In nucleotides, the CDR3 is TGCGCCAGCAGCCAAAGGACAGTCAATCAGCCCCAGCATTTT. Translated, it gives CASSQRTVNQPQHF.

The rearrangement joins TRBV6-4 to TRBJ2-7, with a weak D call TRBD2 (5 bases). V lost 4 bases to trimming and J lost 6 bases, with 13 bases between them. Germline-derived CDR1 and CDR2 are MRHNA and SNTAGT. This CDR3 is 13 amino acids long. In DNA, the CDR3 is TGTGCCAGCAGTGTGCGGACTTACGGCGAGCAGTACTTC. It translates to CASSVRTYGEQYF.

This chain links TRBV6-4 with TRBJ2-1; D is unresolved. Between the trimmed V and J ends, which lost 2 bases and 0 bases, there was a span of 11 bases. The V gene's germline CDR1 is MRHNA and CDR2 SNTAGT. This CDR3 region has 16 residues. CDR3 nucleotide sequence: TGTGCCAGCAGTGACAACTCGTATAGCTCCTACAATGAGCAGTTCTTC. Its translation: CASSDNSYSSYNEQFF.

V and J are TRBV7-9 and TRBJ1-4; D may be TRBD1 (6 bases). V shed 2 bases and J shed 10 bases, with 20 bases lying between them. The CDR3 sequence is 16 residues long. Looked up from germline, CDR1 is SEHNR and CDR2 is FQNEAQ (reference sequence). The CDR3 here is CASSLTGTPPSGKLFF. CDR3 DNA sequence: TGTGCCAGCAGCTTAACCGGGACACCGCCCTCTGGAAAACTGTTTTTT.

The chain joins TRBV6-5 to TRBJ1-5, with D perhaps TRBD1 (6 bases). The ends were cut back, 5 bases at V and 7 bases at J, with 12 bases in the middle. Germline V lookup: CDR1 MNHEY, CDR2 SVGAGI. The CDR3 has 13 residues. DNA for the CDR3: TGTGCCAGCAGTCCAGGGGAGCGGCAGCCCCAGCATTTT. This sequence encodes CASSPGERQPQHF.

The chain has TRBV9 and TRBJ1-1; perhaps TRBD1 as D (5 bases). Trimming stripped 0 bases from V and 0 bases from J, with 9 bases between. The germline gives CDR1 SGDLS, CDR2 YYNGEE. CDR3 length: 15 amino acids. DNA for the CDR3: TGTGCCAGCAGCGTAGACGGACACCTGAACACTGAAGCTTTCTTT. It is translated as CASSVDGHLNTEAFF.

This clone has just a few counts. The chain employs TRBV7-8 and TRBJ1-2, with D tentatively TRBD1 (5 bases). The CDR3 length is 15 residues. Trimming left V 2 bases short and J 8 bases short, with 18 bases between. Germline CDR1 is SGHVS and CDR2 is FQNEAQ. The CDR3 spells CASSLLGQGLYGYTF. CDR3 DNA sequence: TGTGCCAGCAGCTTATTGGGGCAGGGTCTTTACGGCTACACCTTC.

The chain is built from TRBV20-1 and TRBJ2-3; the match to TRBD2 covers 9 bases. In germline, CDR1 is DFQATT, CDR2 SNEGSKA (reference sequence). This CDR3 comprises 16 residues. The trim removed 3 bases at V and 2 bases at J, leaving 9 bases unmatched. CDR3 region: CSASSGGRENTDTQYF. Written as DNA, the CDR3 is TGCAGTGCTAGTTCGGGCGGGAGGGAGAACACAGATACGCAGTATTTT.

This sequence joins TRBV5-5 and TRBJ1-2, with D unresolved. The germline V gene has CDR1 SGHKS and CDR2 YYEKEE (reference sequence). Trimming cost V 0 bases and J 5 bases, with 14 bases left between them. CDR3 size: 15 residues. CDR3 loop: CASSLESLYSYGYTF. As DNA, the CDR3 is TGTGCCAGCAGCTTGGAAAGCTTATATTCTTATGGCTACACCTTC.

The J gene is TRBJ2-5, the V gene TRBV7-9, with D tentatively TRBD1 (6 bases). CDR3 length: 15 amino acids. Between the trimmed V and J ends, which lost 1 base and 5 bases, there was a span of 14 bases. Germline-derived CDR1 and CDR2 are SEHNR and FQNEAQ (reference sequence). CDR3 sequence (DNA): TGTGCCAGCAGCTTAGGTGCAGGGGTCGGGGAGACCCAGTACTTC. The encoded protein is CASSLGAGVGETQYF.

The V and J genes are TRBV29-1 and TRBJ1-1; 9 bases line up with TRBD1. The germline V gene has CDR1 SQVTM and CDR2 ANQGSEA. Losses at the gene ends were 7 bases for V and 4 bases for J; bases not matched to a gene: 4. CDR3 size: 12 residues. The CDR3 DNA is TGCAGCGCACAGGGGGCGGCCACTGAAGCTTTCTTT. Its protein is CSAQGAATEAFF.

This rearrangement joins TRBV11-2 to TRBJ2-1; 9 nucleotides line up with TRBD2. V shed 2 bases, J shed 10 bases, and the junction held 9 bases outside the gene matches. The CDR3 length is 15 residues. The germline CDR1 and CDR2 sequences are SGHAT and FQNNGV. The CDR3 here is CASSLRLLAGQEQFF. The CDR3 coding sequence is TGTGCCAGCAGCTTACGGTTACTAGCGGGCCAAGAGCAGTTCTTC.

The chain links TRBV29-1 to TRBJ2-3, with 13 bases matching TRBD2. V lost 4 bases to trimming and J lost 6 bases; unmatched junction nucleotides: 4. The CDR3 covers 14 residues. The germline gives CDR1 SQVTM, CDR2 ANQGSEA. The CDR3, as DNA: TGCAGCGTTGGGGGACTAGCGGGAACCGATACGCAGTATTTT. As protein: CSVGGLAGTDTQYF.

The J gene is TRBJ2-7, the V gene TRBV4-2; 10 nucleotides align to TRBD2. Losses at the gene ends were 0 bases for V and 3 bases for J; bases not matched to a gene: 5. Germline lookup yields CDR1 LGHNA and CDR2 YNFKEQ. The CDR3 is 16 amino acids. The DNA of the CDR3 is TGTGCCAGCAGCCAAGATGGGACTAGCGCCGACTACGAGCAGTACTTC. As protein: CASSQDGTSADYEQYF.